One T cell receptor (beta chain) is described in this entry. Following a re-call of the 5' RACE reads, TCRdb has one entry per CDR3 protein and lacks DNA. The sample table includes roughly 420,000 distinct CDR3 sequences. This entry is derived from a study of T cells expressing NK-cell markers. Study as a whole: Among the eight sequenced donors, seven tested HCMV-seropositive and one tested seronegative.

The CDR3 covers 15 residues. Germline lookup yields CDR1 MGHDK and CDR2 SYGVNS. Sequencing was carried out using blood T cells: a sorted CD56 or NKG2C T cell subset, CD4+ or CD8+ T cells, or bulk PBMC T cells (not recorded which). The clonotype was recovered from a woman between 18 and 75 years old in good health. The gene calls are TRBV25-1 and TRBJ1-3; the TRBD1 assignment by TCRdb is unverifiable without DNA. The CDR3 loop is CASSELTGFGNTIYF.